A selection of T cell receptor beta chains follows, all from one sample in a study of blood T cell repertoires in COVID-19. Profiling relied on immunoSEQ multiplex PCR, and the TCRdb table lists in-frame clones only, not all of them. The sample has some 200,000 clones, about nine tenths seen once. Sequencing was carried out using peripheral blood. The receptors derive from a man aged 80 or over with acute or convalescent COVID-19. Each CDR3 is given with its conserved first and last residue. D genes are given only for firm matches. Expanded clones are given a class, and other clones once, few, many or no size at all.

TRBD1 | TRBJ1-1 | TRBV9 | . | TGTGCCAGCAACGAGGGAGTGCCGGGACAGGGGAGCCCTGAAGCTTTCTTT | CASNEGVPGQGSPEAFF
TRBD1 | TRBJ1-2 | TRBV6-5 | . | TGTGCCAGCAGTTACGGGGACAGTAACTATGGCTACACCTTC | CASSYGDSNYGYTF
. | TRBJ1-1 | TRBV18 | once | TGTGCCAGCTCAAGAGAGGTCGGGAAGAACACTGAAGCTTTCTTT | CASSREVGKNTEAFF
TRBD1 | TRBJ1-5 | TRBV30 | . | TGTGCCTGGAGTCCCCAGGGGGGCAATCAGCCCCAGCATTTT | CAWSPQGGNQPQHF
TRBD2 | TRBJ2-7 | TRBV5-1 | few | TGCGCCAGCAGCTTGGCTAGCGGAACCTACGAGCAGTACTTC | CASSLASGTYEQYF
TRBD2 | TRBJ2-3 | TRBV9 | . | TGTGCCAGCAGCGCGGCATGGGGAGGGGAGCGATATTTT | CASSAAWGGERYF
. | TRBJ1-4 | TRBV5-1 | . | TGCGCCAGCAGCCCCCACGGGGGGGGTGGAAATGAAAAACTGTTTTTT | CASSPHGGGGNEKLFF
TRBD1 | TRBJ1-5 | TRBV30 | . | TGTGCCTGGAGTCTGTCGGACAGGGACGATCAGCCCCAGCATTTT | CAWSLSDRDDQPQHF
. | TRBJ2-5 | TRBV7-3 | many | TGTGCCAGCAGCCCCGGCGGAGGGATAGAGACCCAGTACTTC | CASSPGGGIETQYF
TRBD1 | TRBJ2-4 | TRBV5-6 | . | TGTGCCAGCAACCACAGGGGTTACCAAAACATTCAGTACTTC | CASNHRGYQNIQYF
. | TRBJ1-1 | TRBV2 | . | TGTGCCAGCGGTCACAGGGAGAACACTGAAGCTTTCTTT | CASGHRENTEAFF
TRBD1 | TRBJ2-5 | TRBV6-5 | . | TGTGCCAGCAGTCCCCGGGACAGGGGGGGAGAGACCCAGTACTTC | CASSPRDRGGETQYF
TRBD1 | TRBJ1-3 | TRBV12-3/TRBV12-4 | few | TGTGCCAGCAGGACAGGGGCAGGAAACACCATATATTTT | CASRTGAGNTIYF
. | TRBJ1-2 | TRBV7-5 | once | TGTGTCAGAAGCTACAGTTCCAGGTATGGCTACACCTTC | CVRSYSSRYGYTF
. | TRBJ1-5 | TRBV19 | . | TGTGCCAGTAGTATGTGGGGGGGCGACAATCAGCCCCAGCATTTT | CASSMWGGDNQPQHF
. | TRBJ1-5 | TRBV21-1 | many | TGTGCCAGCAGCAAAAGCAGGGCCGAAGGCAATCAGCCCCAGCATTTT | CASSKSRAEGNQPQHF
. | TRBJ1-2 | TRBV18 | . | TGTGCCAGCTCAACCGACAGAGATTTTGGCTACACCTTC | CASSTDRDFGYTF
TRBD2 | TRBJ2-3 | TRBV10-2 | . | TGCGCCAGCAGTGAGTCTCCTAGCGGGAGTGCAGATACGCAGTATTTT | CASSESPSGSADTQYF
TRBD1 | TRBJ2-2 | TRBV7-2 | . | TGTGCCAGCAGCTTAGCAACAGGGGCGAGCACCGGGGAGCTGTTTTTT | CASSLATGASTGELFF
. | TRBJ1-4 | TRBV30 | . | TGTGCCTGGAGTAGTTTGGAGGGGGAAAAACTGTTTTTT | CAWSSLEGEKLFF
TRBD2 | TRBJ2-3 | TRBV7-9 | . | TGTGCCAGCAGCCCGTCTAGCGGAAGGTCGGATACGCAGTATTTT | CASSPSSGRSDTQYF
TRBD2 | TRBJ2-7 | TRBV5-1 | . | TGCTCCTCGGGGGCGAGCGGGAGGCATGAGCAGTACTTC | CSSGASGRHEQYF
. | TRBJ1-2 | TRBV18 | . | TGTGCCAGCTCACCCGGCCAGGGATTTGGTGGCTATGGCTACACCTTC | CASSPGQGFGGYGYTF
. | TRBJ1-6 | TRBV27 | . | TGTGCCAGCAGTCCGAGCTCCTATAATTCACCCCTCCACTTT | CASSPSSYNSPLHF
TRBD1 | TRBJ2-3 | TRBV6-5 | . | TGTGCCAGCAGCCAGGACAGGGGTTACACAGATACGCAGTATTTT | CASSQDRGYTDTQYF
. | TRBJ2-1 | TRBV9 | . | TGTGCCAGCAGCGCCCAGGGGGGTATTGGGAATGAGCAGTTCTTC | CASSAQGGIGNEQFF
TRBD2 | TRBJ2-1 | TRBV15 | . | TGTGCCACCAGCAGAGAGTACGCGGGAGGGGGGAATGAGCAGTTCTTC | CATSREYAGGGNEQFF
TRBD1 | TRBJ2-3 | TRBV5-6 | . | TGTGCCAGCAGCTTGGGAGGGGGCGGCCCCACAGATACGCAGTATTTT | CASSLGGGGPTDTQYF
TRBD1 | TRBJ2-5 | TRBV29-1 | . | TGCAGCGTTTCCACAGGGGCCCAAGAGACCCAGTACTTC | CSVSTGAQETQYF
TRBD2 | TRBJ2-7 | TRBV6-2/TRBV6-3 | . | TGTGCCAGCAGTTACGGACTAGCGGGAGCCGAGCAGTACTTC | CASSYGLAGAEQYF
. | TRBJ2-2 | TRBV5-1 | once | TGCGCCAGCAGCGCGGGACAGACCACCGGGGAGCTGTTTTTT | CASSAGQTTGELFF
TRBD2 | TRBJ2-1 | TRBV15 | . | TGTGCCACCGAGAGAATAGCGGGAGGGTGGAATGAGCAGTTCTTC | CATERIAGGWNEQFF
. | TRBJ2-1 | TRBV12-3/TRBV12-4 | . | TGTGCCAGCAGTTTCACCCGTAGTGAGCAGTTCTTC | CASSFTRSEQFF
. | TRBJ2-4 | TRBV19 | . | TGTGCCAGTGGGGAAAGGAGGATGGAGTCTTTC | CASGERRMESF
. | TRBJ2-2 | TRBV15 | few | TGTGCCACCAGCAGAGATAGAGGGTCCGGGGAGCTGTTTTTT | CATSRDRGSGELFF
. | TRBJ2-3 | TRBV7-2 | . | TGTGCCAGCAGCGCGACTAGAGATACGCAGTATTTT | CASSATRDTQYF
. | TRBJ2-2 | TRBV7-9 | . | TGTGCCAGCAGCTCACAGGGTTTCACCGGGGAGCTGTTTTTT | CASSSQGFTGELFF
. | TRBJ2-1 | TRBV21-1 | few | TGTGCCAGCAGCAAAGCTCCCAGGGGTATCTACAATGAGCAGTTCTTC | CASSKAPRGIYNEQFF
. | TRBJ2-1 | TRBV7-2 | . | TGTGCCAGCAGCTTAGCGGGTAGCCAACGCACCAATGAGCAGTTCTTC | CASSLAGSQRTNEQFF
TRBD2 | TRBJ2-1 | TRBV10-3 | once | TGTGCCATCGAGCGGGAGGGATATTTCAATGAGCAGTTCTTC | CAIEREGYFNEQFF
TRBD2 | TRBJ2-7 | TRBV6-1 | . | TGTGCCAGCAGTGAAGCCCGTGGGACTAGCGGGAGTAAGCAGTACTTC | CASSEARGTSGSKQYF
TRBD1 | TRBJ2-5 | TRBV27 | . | TGTGCCAGCAGGGCCGGGACAGGGGACCAAGAGACCCAGTACTTC | CASRAGTGDQETQYF
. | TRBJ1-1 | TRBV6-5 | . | TGTGCCAGCCCGTCCATAATGCGCGGTGAAGCTTTCTTT | CASPSIMRGEAFF
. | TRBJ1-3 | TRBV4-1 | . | TGCGCCAGCAGCCTCCTTTTCTCTGGAAACACCATATATTTT | CASSLLFSGNTIYF
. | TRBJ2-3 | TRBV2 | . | TGTGCCAGCTCAGTCCCCCTAGGACACGTCCTCACAGATACGCAGTATTTT | CASSVPLGHVLTDTQYF
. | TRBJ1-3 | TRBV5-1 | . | TGCGCCAGCAGCTTGGCCTTGGCTTCGGCGGGAGGAAACACCATATATTTT | CASSLALASAGGNTIYF
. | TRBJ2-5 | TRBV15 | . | TGTGCCACCAGCAGAGATCTTCCTAGCAGAGAGACCCAGTACTTC | CATSRDLPSRETQYF
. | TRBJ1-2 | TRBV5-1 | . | TGCGCCAGCAGCTCCAACCAGGGGCTCTATGGCTACACCTTC | CASSSNQGLYGYTF
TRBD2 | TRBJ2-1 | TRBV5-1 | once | TGCGCCAGCAGCCCAGGGCTACTAGCGGGAGGCCATGAGCAGTTCTTC | CASSPGLLAGGHEQFF
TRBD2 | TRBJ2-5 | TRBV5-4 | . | TGTGCCAGCAGCCTACTCGTAGCGGGAGGGCCCTCCATCGAGACCCAGTACTTC | CASSLLVAGGPSIETQYF